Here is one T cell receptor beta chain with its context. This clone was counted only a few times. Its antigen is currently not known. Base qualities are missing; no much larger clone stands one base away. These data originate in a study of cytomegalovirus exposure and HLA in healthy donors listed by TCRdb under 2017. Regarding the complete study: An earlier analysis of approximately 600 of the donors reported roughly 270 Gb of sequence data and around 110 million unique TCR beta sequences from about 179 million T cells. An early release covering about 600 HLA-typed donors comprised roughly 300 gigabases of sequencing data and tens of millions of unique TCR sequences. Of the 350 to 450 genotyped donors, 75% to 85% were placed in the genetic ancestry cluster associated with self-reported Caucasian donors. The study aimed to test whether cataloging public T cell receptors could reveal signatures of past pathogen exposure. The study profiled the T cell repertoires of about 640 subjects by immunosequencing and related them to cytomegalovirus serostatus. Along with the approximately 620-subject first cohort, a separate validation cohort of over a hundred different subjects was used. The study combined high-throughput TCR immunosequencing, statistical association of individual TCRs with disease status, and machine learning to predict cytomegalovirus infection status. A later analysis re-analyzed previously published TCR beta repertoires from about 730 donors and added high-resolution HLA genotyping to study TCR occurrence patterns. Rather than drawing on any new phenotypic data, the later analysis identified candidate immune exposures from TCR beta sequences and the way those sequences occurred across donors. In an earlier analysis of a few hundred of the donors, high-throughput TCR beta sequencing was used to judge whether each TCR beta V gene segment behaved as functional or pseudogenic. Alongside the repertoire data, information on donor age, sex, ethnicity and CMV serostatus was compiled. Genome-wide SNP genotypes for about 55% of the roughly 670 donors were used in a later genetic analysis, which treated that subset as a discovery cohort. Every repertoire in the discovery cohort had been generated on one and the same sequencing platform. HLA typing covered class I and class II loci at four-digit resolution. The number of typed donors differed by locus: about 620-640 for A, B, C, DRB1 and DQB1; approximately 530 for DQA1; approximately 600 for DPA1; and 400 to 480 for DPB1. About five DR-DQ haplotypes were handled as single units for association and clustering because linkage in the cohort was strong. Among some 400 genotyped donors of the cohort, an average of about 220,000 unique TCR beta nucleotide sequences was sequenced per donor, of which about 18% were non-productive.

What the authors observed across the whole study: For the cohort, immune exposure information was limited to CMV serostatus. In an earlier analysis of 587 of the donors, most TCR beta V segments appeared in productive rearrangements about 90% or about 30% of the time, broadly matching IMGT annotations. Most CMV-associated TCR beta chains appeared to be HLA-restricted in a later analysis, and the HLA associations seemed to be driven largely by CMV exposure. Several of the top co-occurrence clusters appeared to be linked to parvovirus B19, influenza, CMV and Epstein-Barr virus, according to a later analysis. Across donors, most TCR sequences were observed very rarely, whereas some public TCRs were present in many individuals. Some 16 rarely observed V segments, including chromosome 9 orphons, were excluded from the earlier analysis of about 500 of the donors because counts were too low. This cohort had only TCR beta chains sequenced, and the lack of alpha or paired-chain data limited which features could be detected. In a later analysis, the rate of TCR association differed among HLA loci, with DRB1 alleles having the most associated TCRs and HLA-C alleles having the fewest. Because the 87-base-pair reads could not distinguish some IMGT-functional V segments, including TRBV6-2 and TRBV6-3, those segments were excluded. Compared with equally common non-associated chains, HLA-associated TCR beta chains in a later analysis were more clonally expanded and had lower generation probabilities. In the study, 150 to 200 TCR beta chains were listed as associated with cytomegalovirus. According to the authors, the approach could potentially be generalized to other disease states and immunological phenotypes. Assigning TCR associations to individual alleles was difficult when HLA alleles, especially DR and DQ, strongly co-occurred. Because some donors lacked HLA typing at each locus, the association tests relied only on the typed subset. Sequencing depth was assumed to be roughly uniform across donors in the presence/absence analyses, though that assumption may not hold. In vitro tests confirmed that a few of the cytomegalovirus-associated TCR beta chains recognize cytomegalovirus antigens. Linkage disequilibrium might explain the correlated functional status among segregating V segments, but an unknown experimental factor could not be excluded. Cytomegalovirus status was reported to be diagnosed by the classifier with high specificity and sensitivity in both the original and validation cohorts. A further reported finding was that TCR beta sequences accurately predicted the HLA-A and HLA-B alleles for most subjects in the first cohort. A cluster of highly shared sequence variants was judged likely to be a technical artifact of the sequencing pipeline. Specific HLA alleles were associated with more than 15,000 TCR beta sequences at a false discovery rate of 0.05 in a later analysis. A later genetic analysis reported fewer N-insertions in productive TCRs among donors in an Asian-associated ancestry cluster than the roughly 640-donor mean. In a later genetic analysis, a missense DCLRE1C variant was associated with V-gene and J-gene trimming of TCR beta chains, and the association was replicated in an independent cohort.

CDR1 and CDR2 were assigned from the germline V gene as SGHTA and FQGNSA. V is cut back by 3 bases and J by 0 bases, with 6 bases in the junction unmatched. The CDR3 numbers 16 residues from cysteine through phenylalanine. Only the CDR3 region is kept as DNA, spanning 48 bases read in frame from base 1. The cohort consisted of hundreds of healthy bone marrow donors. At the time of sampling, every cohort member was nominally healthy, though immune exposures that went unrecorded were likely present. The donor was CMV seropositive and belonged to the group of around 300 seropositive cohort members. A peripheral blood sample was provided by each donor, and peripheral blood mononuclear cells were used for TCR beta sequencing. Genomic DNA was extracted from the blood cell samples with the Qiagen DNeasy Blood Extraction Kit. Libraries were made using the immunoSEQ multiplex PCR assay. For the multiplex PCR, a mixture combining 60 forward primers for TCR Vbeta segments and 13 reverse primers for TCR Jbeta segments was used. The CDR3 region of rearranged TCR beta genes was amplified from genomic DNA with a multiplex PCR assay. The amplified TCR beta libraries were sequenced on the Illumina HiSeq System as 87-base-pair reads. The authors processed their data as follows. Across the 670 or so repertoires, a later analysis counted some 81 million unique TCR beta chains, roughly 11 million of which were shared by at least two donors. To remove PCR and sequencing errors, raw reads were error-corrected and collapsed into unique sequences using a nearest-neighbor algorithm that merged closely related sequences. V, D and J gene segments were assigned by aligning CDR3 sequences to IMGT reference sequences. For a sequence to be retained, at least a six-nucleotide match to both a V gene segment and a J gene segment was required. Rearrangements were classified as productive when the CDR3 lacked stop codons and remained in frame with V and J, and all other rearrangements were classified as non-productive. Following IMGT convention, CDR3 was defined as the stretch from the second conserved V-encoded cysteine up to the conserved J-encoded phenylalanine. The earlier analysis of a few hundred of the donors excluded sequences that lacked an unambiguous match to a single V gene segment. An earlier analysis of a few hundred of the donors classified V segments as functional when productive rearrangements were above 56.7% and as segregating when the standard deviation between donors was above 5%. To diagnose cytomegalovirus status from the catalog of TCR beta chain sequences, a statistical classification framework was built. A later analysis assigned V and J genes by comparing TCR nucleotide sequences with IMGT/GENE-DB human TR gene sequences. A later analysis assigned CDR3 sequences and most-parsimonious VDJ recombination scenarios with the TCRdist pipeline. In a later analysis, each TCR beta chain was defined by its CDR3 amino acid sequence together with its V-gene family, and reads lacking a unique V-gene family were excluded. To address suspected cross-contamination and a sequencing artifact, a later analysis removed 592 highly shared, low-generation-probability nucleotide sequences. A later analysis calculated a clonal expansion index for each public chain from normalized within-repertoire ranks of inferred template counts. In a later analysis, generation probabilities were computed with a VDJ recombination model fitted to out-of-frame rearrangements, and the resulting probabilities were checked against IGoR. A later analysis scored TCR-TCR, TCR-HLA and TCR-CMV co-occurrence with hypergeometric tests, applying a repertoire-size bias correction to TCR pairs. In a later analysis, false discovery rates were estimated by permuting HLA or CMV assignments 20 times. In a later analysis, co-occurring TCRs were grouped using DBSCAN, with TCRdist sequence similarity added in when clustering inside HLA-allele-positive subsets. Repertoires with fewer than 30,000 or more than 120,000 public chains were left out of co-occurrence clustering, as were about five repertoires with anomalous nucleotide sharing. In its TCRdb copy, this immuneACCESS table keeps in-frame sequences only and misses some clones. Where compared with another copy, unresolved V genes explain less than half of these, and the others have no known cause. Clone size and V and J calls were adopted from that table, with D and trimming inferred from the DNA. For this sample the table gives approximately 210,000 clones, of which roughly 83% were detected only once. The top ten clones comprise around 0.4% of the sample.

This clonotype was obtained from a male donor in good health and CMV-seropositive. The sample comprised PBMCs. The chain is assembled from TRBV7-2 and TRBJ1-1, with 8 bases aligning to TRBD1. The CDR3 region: CASSLTGVVMNTEAFF. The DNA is TGTGCCAGCAGCTTGACAGGGGTGGTCATGAACACTGAAGCTTTCTTT.